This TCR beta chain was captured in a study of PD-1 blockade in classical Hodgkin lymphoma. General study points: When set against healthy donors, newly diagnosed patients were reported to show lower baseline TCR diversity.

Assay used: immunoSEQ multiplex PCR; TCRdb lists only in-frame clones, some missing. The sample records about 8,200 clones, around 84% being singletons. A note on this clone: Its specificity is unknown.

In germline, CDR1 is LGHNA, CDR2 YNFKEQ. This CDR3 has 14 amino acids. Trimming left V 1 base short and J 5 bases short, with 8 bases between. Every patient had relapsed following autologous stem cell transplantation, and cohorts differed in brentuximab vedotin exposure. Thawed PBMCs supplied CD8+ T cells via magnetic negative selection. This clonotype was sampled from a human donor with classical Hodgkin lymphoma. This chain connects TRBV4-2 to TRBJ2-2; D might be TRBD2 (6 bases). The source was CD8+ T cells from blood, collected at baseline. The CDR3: CASSQGGGTGELFF. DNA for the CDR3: TGTGCCAGCAGCCAAGGTGGAGGGACCGGGGAGCTGTTTTTT.